Below, 32 T cell receptor beta chains from the same sample are listed, as sequenced in a study of blood T cell repertoires in COVID-19. Here immunoSEQ multiplex PCR was the method, and the copy in TCRdb shows in-frame clones only, minus some. The sample contains roughly 380,000 clones, roughly 86% of which appear only once. The sequencing input was PBMCs or T cells enriched from blood (not recorded which). These TCRs come from a man aged 30 to 39 who had recovered from COVID-19.

This chain joins TRBV11-2 and TRBJ1-3; D call uncertain. V lost 2 bases and J 2 bases, leaving 13 bases between the germline ends. The CDR3 runs to 16 residues. The V gene's germline CDR1 is SGHAT and CDR2 FQNNGV. CDR3 in amino acids: CASSLRLRGTGNTIYF. CDR3 DNA: TGTGCCAGCAGCTTACGACTTAGAGGGACTGGAAACACCATATATTTT.

This rearrangement joins TRBV5-1 to TRBJ1-1, with TRBD1 matching 7 bases. CDR1 is SGHRS and CDR2 is YFSETQ in the germline V gene. Germline trimming cut 4 bases from V and 0 bases from J; bases unmatched to any gene: 6. The CDR3 has 15 amino acids. The CDR3 nucleotides are TGCGCCAGCAGCGTACACAGGGGATTGAACACTGAAGCTTTCTTT. It specifies CASSVHRGLNTEAFF.

There are a few counts of this clone. V usage is TRBV27 and J usage is TRBJ1-2; 9 bases agree with TRBD1. The CDR3 consists of 15 residues. The ends lost 6 bases at V and 4 bases at J; junction bases unmatched: 9. The germline CDR1 and CDR2 sequences are MNHEY and SMNVEV (reference sequence). The CDR3 region has the DNA TGTGCCAGCAGCCCTGGGACAGGGCCTCCCTATGGCTACACCTTC. Translating gives CASSPGTGPPYGYTF.

This chain connects TRBV30 to TRBJ1-6; D is undetermined. V was clipped by 0 bases and J by 10 bases, with 10 bases between them. The CDR3 has 13 amino acids. Per germline, CDR1 GTSNPN and CDR2 SVGIG (reference sequence). The CDR3 loop reads CAWSVRGSSPLHF. The CDR3 nucleotides read TGTGCCTGGAGTGTACGGGGTTCATCACCCCTCCACTTT.

The chain is built from TRBV7-9 and TRBJ2-1, with 8 bases aligning to TRBD2. V shed 3 bases and J 8 bases; nucleotides not matched to a gene: 12. The germline CDR1 and CDR2 sequences are SEHNR and FQNEAQ (reference sequence). This CDR3 has 16 amino acids. CDR3 sequence reads: CASSLGVAGLNDEQFF. The DNA of the CDR3 is TGTGCCAGCAGCTTGGGAGTAGCGGGACTGAACGATGAGCAGTTCTTC.

Note on this clone: Other nucleotide sequences from this sample produce the same CDR3. The chain links TRBV10-3 to TRBJ1-3; TRBD1 matches at 9 bases. The J segment lost 1 base and the V segment lost 6 bases, leaving 1 base of the junction unmatched. CDR3 length equals 14 residues. Germline V gene lookup returns CDR1 ENHRY and CDR2 SYGVKD. The chain's CDR3 is CAISGQGSGNTIYF. For the CDR3, the DNA is TGTGCCATCAGCGGACAGGGGTCTGGAAACACCATATATTTT.

This clone appeared once. The chain carries TRBV11-2 and TRBJ2-2; D might be TRBD1 (6 bases). Trimming pared 4 bases from V and 7 bases from J, leaving 16 bases between. This CDR3 contains 15 residues. Germline loops: CDR1 SGHAT, CDR2 FQNNGV. The CDR3 DNA is TGTGCCAGCAGCTCTCCTAGGGGGTTGGTCGGGGAGCTGTTTTTT. The encoded protein is CASSSPRGLVGELFF.

This chain links TRBV7-3 with TRBJ2-1; the match to TRBD2 covers 7 bases. J lost 1 base, V lost 4 bases, and 4 bases had no gene match. The germline V gene encodes CDR1 SGHTA and CDR2 FQGTGA. This CDR3 has 15 residues. CDR3 in DNA: TGTGCCAGCAGCTCGGGACTAAATTCCTACAATGAGCAGTTCTTC. Translation: CASSSGLNSYNEQFF.

V gene TRBV30 combines with J gene TRBJ1-5; possibly TRBD1 for D (5 bases). Germline V gene data show CDR1 as GTSNPN and CDR2 as SVGIG (reference sequence). The length of the CDR3 is 14 residues. V lost 5 bases and J 0 bases, leaving 11 bases between the germline ends. In DNA, the CDR3 is TGTGCCTGGGGACACTCCCCTAGCAATCAGCCCCAGCATTTT. Its translation is CAWGHSPSNQPQHF.

The genes are TRBV18 and TRBJ1-2; 9 bases are a match to TRBD1. Germline lookup yields CDR1 KGHSH and CDR2 LQKENI. J was trimmed by 4 bases and V by 5 bases; bases with no gene match: 5. CDR3 size: 14 residues. The CDR3 DNA reads as TGTGCCAGCTCATCCGGGACAGGGAGCTATGGCTACACCTTC. Translating gives CASSSGTGSYGYTF.

The chain is built from TRBV14 and TRBJ1-6, with 7 bases matching TRBD1. The germline V gene encodes CDR1 SGHDN and CDR2 FVKESK. The trim removed 0 bases at V and 9 bases at J, leaving 8 bases unmatched. The CDR3 runs to 16 residues. Here the CDR3 DNA reads TGTGCCAGCAGCCAAGAGCTAATAGGGGGCCGTTCACCCCTCCACTTT. Its protein product is CASSQELIGGRSPLHF.

This chain connects TRBV9 to TRBJ2-5; perhaps TRBD2 as D (6 bases). This CDR3 is 14 amino acids long. Germline CDR1 reads SGDLS; CDR2 reads YYNGEE. The V gene lost 3 bases and the J gene lost 1 base, with 10 bases spanning the gap. In DNA, the CDR3 is TGTGCCAGCAGCGCGGGGGTTTCCCAAGAGACCCAGTACTTC. Its translation: CASSAGVSQETQYF.

The rearrangement joins TRBV4-1 to TRBJ2-3; D possibly corresponds to TRBD1 (5 bases). The CDR3 contains 13 residues. The V gene's germline CDR1 is MGHRA and CDR2 YSYEKL. V lost 4 bases to trimming and J lost 5 bases, with 10 bases between them. This chain's CDR3 is CASSRVGEDTQYF. CDR3 in DNA: TGCGCCAGCAGCCGGGTAGGGGAAGATACGCAGTATTTT.

As regards this clone: The sample carries other DNA sequences with the same CDR3. The chain links TRBV18 to TRBJ1-4; a possible D gene is TRBD1 (6 bases). This CDR3 region has 15 residues. The germline CDR1 and CDR2 sequences are KGHSH and LQKENI. Trimming removed 4 bases from V and 2 bases from J, with 11 bases in between. The CDR3 sequence: CASSLQGVTNEKLFF. The CDR3, as DNA: TGTGCCAGCTCACTACAGGGTGTGACTAATGAAAAACTGTTTTTT.

This clone has just a few counts. The chain carries TRBV5-1 and TRBJ1-6; maybe TRBD1 (5 bases). The CDR3 runs to 15 residues. Germline V lookup: CDR1 SGHRS, CDR2 YFSETQ. Trimming took off 0 bases at V and 10 bases at J, with 14 bases between the two ends. CDR3 region: CASSLGTGVGSPLHF. CDR3 nucleotide sequence: TGCGCCAGCAGCTTGGGTACAGGAGTAGGATCACCCCTCCACTTT.

This chain connects TRBV4-1 to TRBJ1-5, with TRBD1 matching over 7 bases. Trimming cost V 1 base and J 4 bases; bases outside gene matches: 7. The germline gives CDR1 MGHRA, CDR2 YSYEKL. The CDR3 loop spans 16 amino acids. The CDR3 loop reads CASSQGQGRANQPQHF. The CDR3 DNA reads TGCGCCAGCAGCCAAGGACAGGGTCGGGCTAATCAGCCCCAGCATTTT.

The chain employs TRBV7-2 and TRBJ2-5; TRBD1 matches at 7 bases. Germline V gene data show CDR1 as SGHTA and CDR2 as FQGNSA. V lost 6 bases, J lost 4 bases, and 8 bases stayed unmatched. CDR3 length equals 14 residues. The CDR3 DNA follows: TGTGCCAGCAGAGAGACAGGGTTGGCAGAGACCCAGTACTTC. It codes for CASRETGLAETQYF.

The chain employs TRBV28 and TRBJ1-4, with a possible D match to TRBD1 (5 bases). CDR1 and CDR2 from the germline V gene are MDHEN and SYDVKM. V lost 8 bases and J lost 12, with 16 bases in between. The CDR3 is made up of 12 amino acids. CDR3 region: CASGSYTGELFF. DNA of the CDR3: TGTGCCAGCGGTTCATACACGGGGGAACTGTTTTTT.

The CDR3 sequence is CASSQDITRGLASVWENIQYF. The CDR3 nucleotides read TGCGCCAGCAGCCAAGATATCACGAGGGGACTAGCGAGTGTTTGGGAAAACATTCAGTACTTC. The chain links TRBV4-3 to TRBJ2-4; 10 bases match TRBD2. The CDR3 extends over 21 amino acids. The V gene's germline CDR1 is LGHNA and CDR2 YSLEER. V trimming: 0 bases; J trimming: 5 bases; junction bases outside the gene matches: 19.

The chain recombines TRBV3-1 (or the pseudogene TRBV3-2) with TRBJ2-7, with 9 bases identical to TRBD2. The CDR3 loop spans 14 amino acids. Germline-derived CDR1 and CDR2 are LGHDT and YNNKEL (reference sequence). The V and J ends lost 8 bases and 2 bases, in that order; junction bases with no gene match: 7. The DNA for the CDR3 is TGTGCCAGCGATAAGCGGGGGGAGACCTACGAGCAGTACTTC. This gives the protein CASDKRGETYEQYF.

CDR3 in DNA: TGCAGTGCGACCCGACAGGGAGTCTACACCTTC. Amino acid sequence: CSATRQGVYTF. The J gene is TRBJ1-2, the V gene TRBV20-1; 7 bases align to TRBD1. The CDR3 covers 11 residues. J was trimmed by 10 bases and V by 6 bases; bases with no gene match: 8. The germline V gene has CDR1 DFQATT and CDR2 SNEGSKA (reference sequence).

The chain combines TRBV9 with TRBJ2-7; D perhaps matches TRBD2 (6 bases). V was cut by 1 base and J by 1 base, with 15 bases left in between. Germline V gene data show CDR1 as SGDLS and CDR2 as YYNGEE. CDR3 size: 16 residues. The CDR3 nucleotides are TGTGCCAGCAGCGTATCCGGGAGTAAACCTTCCTACGAGCAGTACTTC. Its protein is CASSVSGSKPSYEQYF.

This chain joins TRBV4-2 and TRBJ2-7; D perhaps matches TRBD1 (6 bases). Germline assignment: CDR1 LGHNA and CDR2 YNFKEQ. The CDR3 is 17 residues long. V was cut by 3 bases and J by 2 bases, with 20 bases left in between. The CDR3 DNA follows: TGTGCCAGCAGCCAGCCCTCAAGGGGGACAATCCCCTACGAGCAGTACTTC. Its protein is CASSQPSRGTIPYEQYF.

The V and J genes are TRBV7-2 and TRBJ1-3, with D hard to call. CDR3 length: 15 residues. Per germline, CDR1 SGHTA and CDR2 FQGNSA. Trimming pared 2 bases from V and 0 bases from J, leaving 8 bases between. In DNA form, the CDR3 reads TGTGCCAGCAGCTTATTCGGGTACTCTGGAAACACCATATATTTT. It encodes CASSLFGYSGNTIYF.

The V call is TRBV6-2 or TRBV6-3, the J call TRBJ2-7; unclear D gene. The CDR3 contains 14 residues. Germline V lookup: CDR1 MNHEY, CDR2 SVGEGT. V was clipped by 2 bases and J by 2 bases, with 10 bases between them. The CDR3 here is CASSYSVIPYEQYF. CDR3 nucleotide sequence: TGTGCCAGCAGTTACAGCGTAATCCCCTACGAGCAGTACTTC.

This chain uses TRBV4-1 with TRBJ2-1; 8 bases are a match to TRBD1. Germline V gives CDR1 MGHRA, CDR2 YSYEKL. J lost 7 bases, V lost 0 bases, and 11 bases had no gene match. CDR3 length equals 17 residues. The CDR3 spells CASSQDRATTGVNEQFF. The CDR3 DNA reads as TGCGCCAGCAGCCAAGATCGTGCTACGACAGGGGTGAATGAGCAGTTCTTC.

This chain connects TRBV4-1 to TRBJ2-3; a weak D match, TRBD1 (6 bases). The CDR3 covers 14 residues. Trimming pared 5 bases from V and 11 bases from J, leaving 20 bases between. Germline CDR1 MGHRA, CDR2 YSYEKL. The CDR3 here is CASSTTISPQGQYF. In nucleotides, the CDR3 is TGCGCCAGCAGCACGACGATCTCCCCACAGGGGCAGTATTTT.

This clone appeared a few times. V usage is TRBV30 and J usage is TRBJ1-5, with TRBD1 as a possible D gene (6 bases). CDR1 is GTSNPN, CDR2 SVGIG, per germline (reference sequence). V was cut by 3 bases and J by 0 bases, with 18 bases left in between. CDR3 length: 17 residues. The CDR3 DNA sequence: TGTGCCTGGAGCGCCAGCTCGGGGGGCCTTAGCAATCAGCCCCAGCATTTT. As protein: CAWSASSGGLSNQPQHF.

The V and J genes are TRBV6-5 and TRBJ1-2; a possible D gene is TRBD1 (6 bases). Germline CDR1 MNHEY, CDR2 SVGAGI. Deletions cut 5 bases from V and 8 bases from J, with 18 bases between. The CDR3 has 14 residues. Here the CDR3 reads CASSQPGGQGGYTF. The DNA for the CDR3 is TGTGCCAGCAGTCAACCCGGGGGGCAAGGAGGCTACACCTTC.

The chain recombines TRBV30 with TRBJ2-1; 10 bases match TRBD2. The CDR3 consists of 19 residues. Germline V gene lookup returns CDR1 GTSNPN and CDR2 SVGIG (reference sequence). V shed 0 bases and J 2 bases; nucleotides not matched to a gene: 13. The CDR3: CAWSVLGSGGPAPYNEQFF. In DNA, the CDR3 is TGTGCCTGGAGTGTACTGGGTAGCGGGGGGCCGGCTCCCTACAATGAGCAGTTCTTC.

A single count supports this clone. V usage is TRBV6-1 and J usage is TRBJ2-7; D might be TRBD2 (5 bases). V lost 6 bases and J 2 bases, leaving 5 bases between the germline ends. This CDR3 is 11 amino acids long. Germline V gene data show CDR1 as MNHNS and CDR2 as SASEGT. The CDR3 DNA reads as TGTGCCAGCAGCGGGGCCTACGAGCAGTACTTC. The encoded protein is CASSGAYEQYF.

The rearrangement links TRBV2 to TRBJ1-5; unclear D gene. The CDR3 loop spans 13 amino acids. The germline V gene encodes CDR1 SNHLY and CDR2 FYNNEI. Trimming removed 4 bases from V and 4 bases from J, with 8 bases in between. As DNA, the CDR3 is TGTGCCAGCAGTGGGGCCCTTAATCAGCCCCAGCATTTT. Protein: CASSGALNQPQHF.